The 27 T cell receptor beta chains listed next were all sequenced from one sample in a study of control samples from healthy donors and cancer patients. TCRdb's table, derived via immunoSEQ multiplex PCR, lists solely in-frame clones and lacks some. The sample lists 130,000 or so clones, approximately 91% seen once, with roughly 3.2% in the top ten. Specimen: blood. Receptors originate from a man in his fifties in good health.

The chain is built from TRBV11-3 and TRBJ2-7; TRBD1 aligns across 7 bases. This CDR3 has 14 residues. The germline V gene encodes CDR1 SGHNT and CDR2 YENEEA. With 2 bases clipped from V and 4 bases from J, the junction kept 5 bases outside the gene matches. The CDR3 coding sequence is TGTGCCAGCAGCTTACAAGGGACAGATTACGAGCAGTACTTC. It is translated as CASSLQGTDYEQYF.

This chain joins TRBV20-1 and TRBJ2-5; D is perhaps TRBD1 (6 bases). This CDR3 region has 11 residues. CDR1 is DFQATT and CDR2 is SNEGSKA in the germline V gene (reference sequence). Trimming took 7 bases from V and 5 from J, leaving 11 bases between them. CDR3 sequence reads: CSGVGAETQYF. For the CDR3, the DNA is TGCAGTGGTGTGGGGGCGGAGACCCAGTACTTC.

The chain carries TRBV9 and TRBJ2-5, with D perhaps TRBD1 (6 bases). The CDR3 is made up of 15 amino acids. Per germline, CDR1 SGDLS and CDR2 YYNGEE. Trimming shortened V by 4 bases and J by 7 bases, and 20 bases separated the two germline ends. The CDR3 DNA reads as TGTGCCAGCAGCCCCAGACAGGCGGGCATGGGGACCCAGTACTTC. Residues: CASSPRQAGMGTQYF.

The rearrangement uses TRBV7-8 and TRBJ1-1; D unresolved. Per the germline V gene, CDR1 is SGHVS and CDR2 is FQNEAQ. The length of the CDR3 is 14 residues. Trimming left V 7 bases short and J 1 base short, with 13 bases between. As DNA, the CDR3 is TGTGCCAGCACCGCGGCGGTGGAGAACACTGAAGCTTTCTTT. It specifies CASTAAVENTEAFF.

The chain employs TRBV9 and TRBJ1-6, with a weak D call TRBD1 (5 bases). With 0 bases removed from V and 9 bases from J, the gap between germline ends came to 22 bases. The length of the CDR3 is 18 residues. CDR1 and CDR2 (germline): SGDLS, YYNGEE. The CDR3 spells CASSVDPGTEVGSSPLHF. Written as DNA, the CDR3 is TGTGCCAGCAGCGTAGACCCCGGGACGGAGGTGGGTAGTTCACCCCTCCACTTT.

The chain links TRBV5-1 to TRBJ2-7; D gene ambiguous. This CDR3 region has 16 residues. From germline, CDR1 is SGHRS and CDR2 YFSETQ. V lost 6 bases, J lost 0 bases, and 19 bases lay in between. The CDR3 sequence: CASIPDPGPPSYEQYF. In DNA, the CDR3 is TGCGCCAGCATCCCGGACCCTGGACCGCCCTCCTACGAGCAGTACTTC.

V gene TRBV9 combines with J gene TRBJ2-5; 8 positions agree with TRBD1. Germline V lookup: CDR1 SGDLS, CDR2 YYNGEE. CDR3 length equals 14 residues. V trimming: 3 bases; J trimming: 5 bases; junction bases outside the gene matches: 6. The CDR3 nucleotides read TGTGCCAGCAGCGCCTGGACAGGGTTTGAGACCCAGTACTTC. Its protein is CASSAWTGFETQYF.

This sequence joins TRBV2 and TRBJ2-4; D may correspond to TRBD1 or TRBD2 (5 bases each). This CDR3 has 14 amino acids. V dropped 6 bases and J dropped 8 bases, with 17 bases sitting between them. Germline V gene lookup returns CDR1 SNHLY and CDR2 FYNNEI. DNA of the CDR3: TGTGCCAGCAGAATCGGGGCCAACGGGGACATTCAGTACTTC. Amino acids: CASRIGANGDIQYF.

The CDR3 here is CAWTPDFRAGYTF. In nucleotides, the CDR3 is TGTGCCTGGACCCCGGACTTTCGGGCTGGCTACACCTTC. This chain links TRBV30 with TRBJ1-2; D gene uncertain. Germline loops: CDR1 GTSNPN, CDR2 SVGIG (reference sequence). The CDR3 has 13 amino acids. V was trimmed by 4 bases and J by 7 bases, leaving 16 bases between them.

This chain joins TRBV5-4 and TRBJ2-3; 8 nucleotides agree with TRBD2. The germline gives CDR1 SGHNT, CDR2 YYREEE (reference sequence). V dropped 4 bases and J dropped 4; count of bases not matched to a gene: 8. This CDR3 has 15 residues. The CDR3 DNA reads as TGTGCCAGCAGCCCCCCGCGGGGGGTAGCAGATACGCAGTATTTT. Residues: CASSPPRGVADTQYF. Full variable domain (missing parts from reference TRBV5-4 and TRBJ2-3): ETGVTQSPTHLIKTRGQQVTLRCSSQSGHNTVSWYQQALGQGPQFIFQYYREEENGRGNFPPRFSGLQFPNYSSELNVNALELDDSALYLCASSPPRGVADTQYFGPGTRLTVL.

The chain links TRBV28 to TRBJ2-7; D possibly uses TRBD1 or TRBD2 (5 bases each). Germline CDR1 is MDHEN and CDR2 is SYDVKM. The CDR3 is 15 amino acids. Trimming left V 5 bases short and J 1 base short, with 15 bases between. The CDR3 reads CASSLSGRRSYEQYF. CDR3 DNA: TGTGCCAGCAGTCTCTCGGGACGGCGATCCTACGAGCAGTACTTC.

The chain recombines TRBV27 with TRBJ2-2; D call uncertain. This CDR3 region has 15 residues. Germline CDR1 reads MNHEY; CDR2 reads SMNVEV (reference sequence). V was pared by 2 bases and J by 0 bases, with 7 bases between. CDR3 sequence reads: CASSLRHTNTGELFF. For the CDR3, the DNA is TGTGCCAGCAGTTTAAGGCACACGAACACCGGGGAGCTGTTTTTT.

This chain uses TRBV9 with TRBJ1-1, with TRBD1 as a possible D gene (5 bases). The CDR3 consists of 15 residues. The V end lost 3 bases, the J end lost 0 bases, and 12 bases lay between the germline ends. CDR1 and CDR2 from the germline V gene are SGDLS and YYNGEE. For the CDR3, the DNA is TGTGCCAGCAGCGGGGACGGAAGCATGAACACTGAAGCTTTCTTT. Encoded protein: CASSGDGSMNTEAFF.

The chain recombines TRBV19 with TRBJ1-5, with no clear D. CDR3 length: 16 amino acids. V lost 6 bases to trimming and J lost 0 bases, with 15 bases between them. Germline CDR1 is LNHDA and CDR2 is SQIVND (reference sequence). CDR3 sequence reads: CASRDTETYSNQPQHF. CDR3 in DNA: TGTGCCAGTAGGGATACAGAAACATATAGCAATCAGCCCCAGCATTTT. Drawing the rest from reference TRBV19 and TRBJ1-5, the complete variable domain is DGGITQSPKYLFRKEGQNVTLSCEQNLNHDAMYWYRQDPGQGLRLIYYSQIVNDFQKGDIAEGYSVSREKKESFPLTVTSAQKNPTAFYLCASRDTETYSNQPQHFGDGTRLSIL.

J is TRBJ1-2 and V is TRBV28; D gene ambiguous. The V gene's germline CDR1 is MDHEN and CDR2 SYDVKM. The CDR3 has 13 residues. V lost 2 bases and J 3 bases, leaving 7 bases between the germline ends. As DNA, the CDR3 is TGTGCCAGCAGTTTAAACGGACACTATGGCTACACCTTC. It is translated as CASSLNGHYGYTF.

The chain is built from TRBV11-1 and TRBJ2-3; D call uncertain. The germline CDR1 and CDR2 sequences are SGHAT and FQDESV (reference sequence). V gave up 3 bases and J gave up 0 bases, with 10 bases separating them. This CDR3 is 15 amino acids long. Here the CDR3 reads CASSFGWASTDTQYF. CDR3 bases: TGTGCCAGCAGCTTTGGGTGGGCTAGCACAGATACGCAGTATTTT.

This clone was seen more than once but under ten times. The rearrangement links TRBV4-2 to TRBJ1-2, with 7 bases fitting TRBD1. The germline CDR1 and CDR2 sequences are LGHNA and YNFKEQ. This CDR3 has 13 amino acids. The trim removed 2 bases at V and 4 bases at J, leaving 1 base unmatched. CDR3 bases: TGTGCCAGCAGCCAAAGGGACAGCTATGGCTACACCTTC. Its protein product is CASSQRDSYGYTF.

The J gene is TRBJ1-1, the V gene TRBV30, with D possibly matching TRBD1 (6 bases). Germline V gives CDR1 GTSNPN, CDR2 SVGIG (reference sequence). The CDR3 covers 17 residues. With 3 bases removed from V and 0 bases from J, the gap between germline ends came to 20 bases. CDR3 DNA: TGTGCCTGGAGATACGATACCAGGGGATATATGAACACTGAAGCTTTCTTT. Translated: CAWRYDTRGYMNTEAFF.

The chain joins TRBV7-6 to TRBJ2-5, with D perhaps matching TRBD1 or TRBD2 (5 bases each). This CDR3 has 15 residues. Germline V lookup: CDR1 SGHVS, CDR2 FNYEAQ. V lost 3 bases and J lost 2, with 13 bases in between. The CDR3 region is CASSLVRGPQETQYF. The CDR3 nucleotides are TGTGCCAGCAGCTTGGTCCGGGGCCCGCAAGAGACCCAGTACTTC.

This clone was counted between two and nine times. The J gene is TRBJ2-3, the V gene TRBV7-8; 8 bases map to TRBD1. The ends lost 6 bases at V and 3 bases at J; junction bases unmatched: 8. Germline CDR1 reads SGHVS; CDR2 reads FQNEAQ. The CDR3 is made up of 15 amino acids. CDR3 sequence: CASRPGQGLTDTQYF. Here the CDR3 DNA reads TGTGCCAGCAGACCAGGACAGGGATTGACAGATACGCAGTATTTT.

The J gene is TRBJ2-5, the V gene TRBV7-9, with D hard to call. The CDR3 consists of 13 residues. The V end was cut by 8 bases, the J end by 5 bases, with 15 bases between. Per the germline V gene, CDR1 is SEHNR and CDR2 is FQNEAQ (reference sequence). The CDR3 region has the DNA TGTGCCAGCGGGGTTTTGGCTCAGGAGACCCAGTACTTC. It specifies CASGVLAQETQYF. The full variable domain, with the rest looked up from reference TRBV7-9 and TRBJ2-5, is DTGVSQNPRHKITKRGQNVTFRCDPISEHNRLYWYRQTLGQGPEFLTYFQNEAQLEKSRLLSDRFSAERPKGSFSTLEIQRTEQGDSAMYLCASGVLAQETQYFGPGTRLLVL.

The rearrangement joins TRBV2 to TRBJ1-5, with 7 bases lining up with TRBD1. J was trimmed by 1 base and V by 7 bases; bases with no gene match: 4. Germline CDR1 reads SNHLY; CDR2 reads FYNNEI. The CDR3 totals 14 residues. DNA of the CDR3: TGTGCCAGCACGACAGGGTGGAGCAATCAGCCCCAGCATTTT. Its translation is CASTTGWSNQPQHF. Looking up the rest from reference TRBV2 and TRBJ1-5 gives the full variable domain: EPEVTQTPSHQVTQMGQEVILRCVPISNHLYFYWYRQILGQKVEFLVSFYNNEISEKSEIFDDQFSVERPDGSNFTLKIRSTKLEDSAMYFCASTTGWSNQPQHFGDGTRLSIL.

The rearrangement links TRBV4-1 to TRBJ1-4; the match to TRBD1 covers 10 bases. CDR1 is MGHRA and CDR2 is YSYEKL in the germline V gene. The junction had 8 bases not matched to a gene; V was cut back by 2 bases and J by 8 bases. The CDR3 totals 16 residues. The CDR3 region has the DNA TGCGCCAGCAGCCAACTTACCGGGGACAGGGGCGAAAAACTGTTTTTT. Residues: CASSQLTGDRGEKLFF.

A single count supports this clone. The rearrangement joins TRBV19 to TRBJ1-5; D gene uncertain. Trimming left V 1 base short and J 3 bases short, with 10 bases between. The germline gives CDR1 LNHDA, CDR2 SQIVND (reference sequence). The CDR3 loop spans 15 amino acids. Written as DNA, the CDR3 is TGTGCCAGTAGTATAGGTGGGGTTTACAATCAGCCCCAGCATTTT. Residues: CASSIGGVYNQPQHF.

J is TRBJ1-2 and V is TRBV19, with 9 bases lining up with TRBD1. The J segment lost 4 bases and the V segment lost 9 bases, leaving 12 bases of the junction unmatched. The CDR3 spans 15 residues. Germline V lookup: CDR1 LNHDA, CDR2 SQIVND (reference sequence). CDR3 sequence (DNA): TGTGCCAGCAAGCATGTAACGGACAGGGGCTATGGCTACACCTTC. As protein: CASKHVTDRGYGYTF.

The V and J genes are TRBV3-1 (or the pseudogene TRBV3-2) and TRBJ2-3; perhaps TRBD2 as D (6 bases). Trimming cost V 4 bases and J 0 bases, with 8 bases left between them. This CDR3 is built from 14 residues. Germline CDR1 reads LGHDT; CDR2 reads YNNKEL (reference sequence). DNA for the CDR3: TGTGCCAGCAGCCTCGGGACTAGCACAGATACGCAGTATTTT. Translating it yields CASSLGTSTDTQYF.

CDR3 nucleotide sequence: TGTGCCAGCAGAGGCCAGGGAAGATTCACTGAAGCTTTCTTT. This translates into CASRGQGRFTEAFF. This chain connects TRBV11-2 to TRBJ1-1, with a possible D match to TRBD1 (5 bases). This CDR3 contains 14 residues. Trimming stripped 6 bases from V and 4 bases from J, with 15 bases between. Germline V gene lookup returns CDR1 SGHAT and CDR2 FQNNGV.